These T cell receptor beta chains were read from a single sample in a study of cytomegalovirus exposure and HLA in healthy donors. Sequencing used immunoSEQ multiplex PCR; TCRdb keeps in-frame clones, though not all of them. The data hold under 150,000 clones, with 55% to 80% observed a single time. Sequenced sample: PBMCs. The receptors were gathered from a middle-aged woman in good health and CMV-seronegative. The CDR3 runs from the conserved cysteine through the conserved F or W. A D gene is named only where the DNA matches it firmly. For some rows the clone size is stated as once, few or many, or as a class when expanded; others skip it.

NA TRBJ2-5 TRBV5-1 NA TGCGCCAGCAGCCTCCAGACAGATTTCCAAGAGACCCAGTACTTC CASSLQTDFQETQYF
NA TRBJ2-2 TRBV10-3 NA TGTGCCACCAAAGTCTCGGACAGATCGAACACCGGGGAGCTGTTTTTT CATKVSDRSNTGELFF
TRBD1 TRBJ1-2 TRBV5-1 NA TGCGCCAGCAGCATCCAGGGGGCTGACGGCTACACCTTC CASSIQGADGYTF
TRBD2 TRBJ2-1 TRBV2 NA TGTGCCAGCAAAGGACTAGTTCGGCATGAGCAGTTCTTC CASKGLVRHEQFF
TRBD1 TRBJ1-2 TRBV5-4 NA TGTGCCAGTGAGGACCGGGACAGGGGGGACTATGGCTACACCTTC CASEDRDRGDYGYTF
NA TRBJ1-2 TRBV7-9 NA TGTGCCAGCAGCTTGGGGCAGCACTATGGCTACACCTTC CASSLGQHYGYTF
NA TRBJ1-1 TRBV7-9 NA TGTGCCAGCAGCGCACCCGGGACAAATGAAGCTTTCTTT CASSAPGTNEAFF
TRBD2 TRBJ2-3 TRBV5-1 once TGCGCCAGCAGCTCCTTAGCGGGGGGGCCTAAAGATACGCAGTATTTT CASSSLAGGPKDTQYF
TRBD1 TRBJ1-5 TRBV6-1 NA TGTGCCAGCAGCAGGACAGGGCGGGAGCCCCAGCATTTT CASSRTGREPQHF
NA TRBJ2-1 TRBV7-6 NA TGTGCCAGCAGCGGTATGACAGGCCCTTTTTACAATGAGCAGTTCTTC CASSGMTGPFYNEQFF
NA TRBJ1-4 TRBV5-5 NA TGTGCCAGCCGCCGGACTTTGGGAGAGCTTAATGAAAAACTGTTTTTT CASRRTLGELNEKLFF
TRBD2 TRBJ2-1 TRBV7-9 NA TGTGCCAGCAGCGCCTGGGACTACTCCTACAATGAGCAGTTCTTC CASSAWDYSYNEQFF
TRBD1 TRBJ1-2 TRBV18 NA TGTGCCAGCTCACCCGACAGGGGGAAGAGTGGCTACACCTTC CASSPDRGKSGYTF
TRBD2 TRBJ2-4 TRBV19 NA TGTGCCAGTAGTGTTAATGGGGAGGGATACGCCAAAAACATTCAGTACTTC CASSVNGEGYAKNIQYF
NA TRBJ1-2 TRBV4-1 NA TGCGCCAGCAGCCCCCCTCGGACACCCAATGGCCACACCTTC CASSPPRTPNGHTF
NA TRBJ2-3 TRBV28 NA TGTGCCAGCAGTTTACCCTTAGGATCGACACCTGCAAAGATCACAGATACGCAGTATTTT CASSLPLGSTPAKITDTQYF